Below are 18 T cell receptor beta chains sequenced from a single sample in a study of radiotherapy plus CTLA-4 blockade in lung cancer listed by TCRdb under 2018. Libraries were made using the immunoSEQ multiplex PCR assay. TCRdb obtained this table from immuneACCESS and retained in-frame rearrangements with V and J assigned. These tables miss some clones; where compared with another copy, unresolved V genes account for less than half of the shortfall, and the remainder is unexplained. The sample yields 40,000 or so clones; roughly 60% were counted once. Of the sample, 18% is held by the ten largest clones. The specimen was peripheral blood, collected from a patient treated with radiotherapy plus ipilimumab. The receptors shown here come from a human donor with non-small cell lung cancer who had a partial response to radiotherapy plus ipilimumab.

The rearrangement uses TRBV5-1 and TRBJ2-1, with a tentative D call TRBD1 (6 bases). The CDR3 has 15 amino acids. CDR1 and CDR2 from the germline V gene are SGHRS and YFSETQ. The V end lost 4 bases, the J end lost 4 bases, and 15 bases lay between the germline ends. In DNA, the CDR3 is TGCGCCAGCAGCATTCCCCGGGACACGTACAATGAGCAGTTCTTC. This gives the protein CASSIPRDTYNEQFF.

In the case of this clone: The junction departs from the called germline gene at one end, perhaps through a read error. This chain links TRBV7-7 with TRBJ2-5; a possible D gene is TRBD2 (6 bases). The CDR3 is 14 residues long. CDR1 is SSHAT, CDR2 FNYEAQ, per germline (reference sequence). The CDR3 loop is CASSGPRTGETQYF. As DNA, the CDR3 is TGTGCTAGCAGCGGGCCCCGGACGGGGGAGACCCAGTACTTC.

The J gene is TRBJ2-3, the V gene TRBV19; D not certain. Looked up from germline, CDR1 is LNHDA and CDR2 is SQIVND (reference sequence). This CDR3 has 13 amino acids. The CDR3 nucleotides read TGTGCTACGGAGAGTGGCCCCACAGATACGCAGTATTTT. As protein: CATESGPTDTQYF.

This clone was detected only a few times. The V and J genes are TRBV4-2 and TRBJ2-3; D is unclear. Trimming pared 2 bases from V and 6 bases from J, leaving 12 bases between. Germline loops: CDR1 LGHNA, CDR2 YNFKEQ. This CDR3 is built from 14 residues. This CDR3 is CASSQRPPGDTQYF. CDR3 DNA sequence: TGTGCCAGCAGCCAAAGACCCCCCGGGGATACGCAGTATTTT.

J is TRBJ1-6 and V is TRBV5-1, with TRBD1 as a possible D gene (6 bases). Germline assignment: CDR1 SGHRS and CDR2 YFSETQ. This CDR3 spans 15 amino acids. Trimming pared 0 bases from V and 10 bases from J, leaving 14 bases between. In nucleotides, the CDR3 is TGCGCCAGCAGCTTGGCCGGACAGAAGGAATCACCCCTCCACTTT. Translating it yields CASSLAGQKESPLHF. Complete variable domain (other parts from reference TRBV5-1 and TRBJ1-6): KAGVTQTPRYLIKTRGQQVTLSCSPISGHRSVSWYQQTPGQGLQFLFEYFSETQRNKGNFPGRFSGRQFSNSRSEMNVSTLELGDSALYLCASSLAGQKESPLHFGNGTRLTVT.

This clone was observed a single time. The chain combines TRBV5-4 with TRBJ1-5, with 9 positions matching TRBD1. Germline CDR1 is SGHNT and CDR2 is YYREEE (reference sequence). Trimming cost V 0 bases and J 6 bases; bases outside gene matches: 4. This CDR3 has 15 residues. The CDR3, as DNA: TGTGCCAGCAGCTTGGGGACAGGGGTAGGTCAGCCCCAGCATTTT. Translation gives CASSLGTGVGQPQHF. The complete variable domain, with remaining parts taken from reference TRBV5-4 and TRBJ1-5, reads ETGVTQSPTHLIKTRGQQVTLRCSSQSGHNTVSWYQQALGQGPQFIFQYYREEENGRGNFPPRFSGLQFPNYSSELNVNALELDDSALYLCASSLGTGVGQPQHFGDGTRLSIL.

The chain links TRBV5-6 to TRBJ2-4; D is possibly TRBD2 (6 bases). The germline V and J ends were trimmed by 4 bases and 0 bases, with 14 bases remaining between them. CDR3 length: 16 residues. Germline assignment: CDR1 SGHDT and CDR2 YYEEEE. CDR3 region: CASSRASERAKNIQYF. In nucleotides, the CDR3 is TGTGCCAGCAGCAGGGCTAGCGAGAGAGCCAAAAACATTCAGTACTTC.

This clone was detected a few times. The chain carries TRBV2 and TRBJ1-3; D gene unclear. Trimming shortened V by 6 bases and J by 7 bases, and 10 bases separated the two germline ends. From germline, CDR1 is SNHLY and CDR2 FYNNEI. The CDR3 loop spans 12 amino acids. The CDR3 is CASRTATNTIYF. CDR3 DNA: TGTGCCAGCAGGACTGCCACCAACACCATATATTTT.

The CDR3 nucleotides read TGCGCCAGCAGCCAAGGTTGGACAGACACAGATACGCAGTATTTT. Protein product: CASSQGWTDTDTQYF. J is TRBJ2-3 and V is TRBV4-3, with a possible D match to TRBD1 (6 bases). V was shortened by 1 base and J by 2 bases, with 10 bases between the two germline ends. Germline CDR1 reads LGHNA; CDR2 reads YSLEER. There are 15 residues in the CDR3.

The genes are TRBV5-1 and TRBJ1-1; D unclear. The CDR3 runs 16 residues. Trimming removed 0 bases from V and 0 bases from J, with 12 bases in between. The germline gives CDR1 SGHRS, CDR2 YFSETQ. In nucleotides, the CDR3 is TGCGCCAGCAGCTTGGATTCGGGATTCATGAACACTGAAGCTTTCTTT. Translation: CASSLDSGFMNTEAFF.

The chain employs TRBV9 and TRBJ1-1, with D perhaps matching TRBD1 (5 bases). The CDR3 is 13 amino acids. Deletions cut 10 bases from V and 2 bases from J, with 15 bases between. The germline gives CDR1 SGDLS, CDR2 YYNGEE. CDR3 protein: CASAGEHNTEAFF. CDR3 DNA sequence: TGTGCCTCAGCGGGGGAGCATAACACTGAAGCTTTCTTT.

In regard to this clone: Other DNA variants within this sample encode the same CDR3. The J gene is TRBJ2-1, the V gene TRBV9, with 7 bases fitting TRBD2. The CDR3 consists of 14 residues. V shed 2 bases, J shed 5 bases, and the junction held 4 bases outside the gene matches. Per germline, CDR1 SGDLS and CDR2 YYNGEE. CDR3 amino acids: CASSVGTTNNEQFF. The CDR3 nucleotides read TGTGCCAGCAGCGTTGGGACTACTAACAATGAGCAGTTCTTC.

Regarding this clone: No DNA is shown, since the ends of the CDR3 on it are uncertain; the CDR3 is the one TCRdb lists. The CDR3 reads CASSSSAYEQYF. V and J are TRBV6-1 and TRBJ2-7; the table's D call, TRBD2, has no DNA check behind it. CDR1 MNHNS and CDR2 SASEGT come from the germline V gene. The CDR3 contains 12 residues when both ends are counted.

The chain is built from TRBV7-6 and TRBJ1-2; D gene ambiguous. The V end was cut by 4 bases, the J end by 1 base, with 13 bases between. From germline, CDR1 is SGHVS and CDR2 FNYEAQ. The CDR3 has 15 residues. The CDR3 nucleotides read TGTGCCAGCAGCTCGAGAGGGAAGGATAACTATGGCTACACCTTC. Amino acids: CASSSRGKDNYGYTF.

The chain is built from TRBV7-2 and TRBJ1-6, with D perhaps TRBD1 (5 bases). The CDR3 spans 13 residues. Trimming shortened V by 9 bases and J by 7 bases, and 13 bases separated the two germline ends. Germline values: CDR1 SGHTA, CDR2 FQGNSA. This CDR3 is CASQGLGNSPLHF. Here the CDR3 DNA reads TGTGCCAGTCAGGGTCTCGGGAATTCACCCCTCCACTTT.

This clone has just a few counts. The chain recombines TRBV6-1 with TRBJ1-3; no clear D gene. This CDR3 is built from 11 residues. Germline values: CDR1 MNHNS, CDR2 SASEGT. V was cut by 6 bases and J by 7 bases, with 7 bases left in between. The CDR3 nucleotides read TGTGCCAGCAGGGGAGGGAACACCATATATTTT. Encoded protein: CASRGGNTIYF.

A few counts support this clone. The CDR3 DNA sequence: TGTGCCAGCAGCCAAAAAAGGGCTCGGGGACTAGATGGGACCCAGTACTTC. Protein: CASSQKRARGLDGTQYF. The J gene is TRBJ2-5, the V gene TRBV4-2; 8 bases fit TRBD2. There are 17 residues in the CDR3. With V trimmed by 2 bases and J by 7 bases, 15 bases remained unmatched. Germline CDR1 and CDR2: LGHNA and YNFKEQ.

This chain joins TRBV6-1 and TRBJ2-2; D might be TRBD2 (6 bases). Germline V gene data show CDR1 as MNHNS and CDR2 as SASEGT. CDR3 length: 14 residues. Trimming pared 7 bases from V and 5 bases from J, leaving 14 bases between. The CDR3 is CASNPVGGTGELFF. The CDR3 DNA is TGTGCCAGCAACCCCGTTGGGGGGACCGGGGAGCTGTTTTTT.